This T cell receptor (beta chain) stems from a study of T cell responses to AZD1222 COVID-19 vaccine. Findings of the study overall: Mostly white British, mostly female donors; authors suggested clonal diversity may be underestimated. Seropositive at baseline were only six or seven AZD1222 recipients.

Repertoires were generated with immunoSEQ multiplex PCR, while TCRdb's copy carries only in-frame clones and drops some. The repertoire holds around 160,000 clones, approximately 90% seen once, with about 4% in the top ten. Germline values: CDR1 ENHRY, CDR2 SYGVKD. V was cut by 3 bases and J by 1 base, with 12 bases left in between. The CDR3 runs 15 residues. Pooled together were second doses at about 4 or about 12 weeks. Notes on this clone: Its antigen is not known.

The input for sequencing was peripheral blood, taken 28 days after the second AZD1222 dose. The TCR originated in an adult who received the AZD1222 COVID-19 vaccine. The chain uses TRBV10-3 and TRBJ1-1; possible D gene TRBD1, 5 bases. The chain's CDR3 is CAISDTAGKNTEAFF. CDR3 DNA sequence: TGTGCCATCAGTGATACGGCAGGGAAGAACACTGAAGCTTTCTTT.